This TCR beta chain was identified during a study of shared clonotypes between healthy human individuals (dated by TCRdb to 2020 to 2022). For context, the study as a whole: The cohort comprised a couple of women and a few men aged 18 to 49 years. The study deeply sequenced blood TCR repertoires of roughly five healthy adults to estimate repertoire size and the extent of clonotype sharing between individuals. For each donor, CD4 naive and CD4 memory were each given three plates, CD8 naive was given two plates, and CD8 memory was given one plate. To increase sequencing depth and limit assay-specific biases, different laboratories used diverse techniques to prepare libraries and sequence TCR repertoires. Leukapheresis yielded between about 0.9 and 8.9 billion PBMCs per donor. Overall results and qualifications from the work: Rarefaction of sorted-subset datasets indicated incomplete sequencing despite the large sequencing depth. Sampling was restricted to blood, and TCR repertoires in tissues likely differ from the TCR repertoires found in blood. Estimated clonotype richness was generally larger for naive than for memory subsets. The genetic and exposure-history diversity represented was limited by the small number of donors. Pairwise subsampling indicated that sequencing depth was expected to affect the degree of clonotype sharing among donors. Compared with non-shared clonotypes, clonotypes shared by all four sorted-subset donors had higher generation probabilities. Across a few donors, approximately 5% of naive CD4, more than 3% of naive CD8, 2.3% of memory CD4, and 0.3% to 0.45% of memory CD8 clonotypes were shared.

Healthy HIV-negative adults with no recently reported acute infections or vaccinations were included as donors. Only Caucasian adults living in Nashville, Tennessee, USA were represented among the donors. CD4+ T cells were enriched by magnetic negative selection, after which naive cells were positively selected on CD45RA and the negative fraction was taken as the memory subset. After blood collection by leukapheresis, PBMCs were isolated using Ficoll-Histopaque density gradient centrifugation and then cryopreserved in the vapor phase of liquid nitrogen. Purity and quantity of every magnetically sorted T cell population were checked by analytical flow cytometry. From each sorted fraction, genomic DNA was isolated and quantified by UV absorbance on a Nanodrop 2000c. Using the deep immunoSEQ assay, multiplex PCR amplified TCR CDR3 regions from genomic DNA. Genomic DNA extracted from each cell subset was distributed evenly over all wells of several immunoSEQ 96-well plates, and each plate served as one replicate. For sorted subsets, each replicate PCR was loaded with roughly 0.2 ug genomic DNA, equivalent to approximately 33,000 T cell genomes. Purified libraries were measured with a Qubit 3.0 fluorometer, size-checked on a Bioanalyzer 2100, and measured again with the KAPA Library Quantification kit. Each immunoSEQ 96-well plate was sequenced on its own single-read 150-cycle Illumina NextSeq 550 flow cell. Per the original workflow: The immunoSEQ output contained only junctional sequences without quality scores, so filtering could not match that applied to full-length reads. Sequences were annotated with PyIR, a Python wrapper for IgBLAST v1.9, and V/J genes and CDR3 were assigned using IMGT germline references. Reads were filtered out if the reads had weak V/J assignments (E-value above 1e-6), no CDR3, stop codons, out-of-frame junctions, or ambiguous translated residues. V3J clonotypes were defined by identical inferred V gene, J gene, and CDR3 amino acid sequence. The percentage overlap between two repertoires was calculated by dividing the number of shared unique clonotypes by the size of the smaller repertoire. RTK rarefaction, the Chao1 estimator, and Recon v2.1 estimates of unobserved clonotypes were used to assess repertoire richness. Generation probabilities were computed with OLGA for all TCRbeta clonotypes obtained by the gDNA method from four donors. TCRdb obtained this table from immuneACCESS and retained in-frame rearrangements with V and J assigned. These tables miss some clones; where compared with another copy, unresolved V genes account for less than half of the shortfall, and the remainder is unexplained. From that table come the V and J calls and clone size; the DNA was used to work out D and trimming. The sample records 1.6 million or so clones, approximately 98.5% of which are singletons. Approximately 0.4% of the sample comes from the top ten.

A note on this clone: What this receptor recognizes is not known. Base qualities are not recorded, but no much larger clone differs from it by a single base.

CDR1 and CDR2 were assigned from the germline V gene as SGDLS and YYNGEE. Cut back by 0 bases and 3 bases, the V and J ends lie 13 bases apart. From the cysteine up to the phenylalanine, the CDR3 has a length of 15 residues. Just the 45-base CDR3 DNA is kept, in frame starting at base 1. The source of this sequence is a young man in good health. The chain couples TRBV9 to TRBJ2-7, with the D gene too uncertain to name. Material: naive CD4+ T cells sorted from blood. The sample's cell subset or site label, in plain terms: CD45RA+ positively selected. The sequenced DNA is TGTGCCAGCAGCGTAGGTGGCGTGCCGAACTACGAGCAGTACTTC. This gives the protein CASSVGGVPNYEQYF.